The 8 T cell receptor beta chains presented below share a single source sample, sequenced in a study of glioma-infiltrating T cells. TCR alpha and beta CDR3 regions were amplified from RNA using iRepertoire nested multiplex PCR. TCRdb used MiXCR to reprocess the multiplex PCR reads, holding one entry per CDR3 protein. The data show about 190,000 distinct CDR3 sequences, approximately 30% seen once. Sequences were obtained from glioma tissue, nonneoplastic brain tissue, or PBMCs (not recorded which). The source of these receptors is a human donor with low-grade glioma or glioblastoma, undergoing nonglioma brain surgery, or in good health (not recorded which).

V is TRBV12-5 and J is TRBJ2-3; D is uncertain. V was trimmed by 2 bases and J by 0 bases, leaving 15 bases between them. This CDR3 is built from 17 residues. The germline V gene encodes CDR1 LGHNT and CDR2 FRNRAP. The CDR3 DNA reads TGTGCTAGTGGTTTGTCCCGGACGGCCACTAGCACAGATACGCAGTATTTT. It yields the protein CASGLSRTATSTDTQYF.

The rearrangement joins TRBV29-1 to TRBJ2-2; D not certain. The V end was cut by 3 bases, the J end by 5 bases, with 16 bases between. This CDR3 contains 15 residues. Germline CDR1 reads SQVTM; CDR2 reads ANQGSEA. The CDR3 sequence is CSVDGRNKKTGELFF. Here the CDR3 DNA reads TGCAGCGTTGATGGCAGGAATAAGAAAACCGGGGAGCTGTTTTTT.

This clonotype appeared a few times. Since a much larger clone is just one base distant, this may be a read error. The chain links TRBV20-1 to TRBJ2-1, with TRBD2 as a possible D gene (5 bases). Germline-derived CDR1 and CDR2 are DFQATT and SNEGSKA (reference sequence). The CDR3 consists of 14 residues. The ends were cut back, 1 base at V and 7 bases at J, with 14 bases in the middle. The DNA of the CDR3 is TGCAGTGCTAGAGCGAGGGCTAGGGCGAATGAGCAGTTCTTC. Residues: CSARARARANEQFF.

Remarks on this clonotype: One junction end does not reproduce the germline sequence, and a read error may be involved. This chain uses TRBV3-1 with TRBJ2-7; D is uncertain. Germline CDR1 reads LGHDT; CDR2 reads YNNKEL (reference sequence). This CDR3 spans 14 amino acids. This CDR3 reads CASRQSSTAYKQYF. CDR3 nucleotide sequence: TGTGCCAGCAGACAGAGTTCGACTGCCTACAAGCAGTACTTC.

This clonotype was picked up a small number of times. V usage is TRBV5-1 and J usage is TRBJ2-2, with 9 bases matching TRBD2. The ends lost 0 bases at V and 6 bases at J; junction bases unmatched: 15. CDR1 is SGHRS, CDR2 YFSETQ, per germline. CDR3 length: 19 amino acids. In DNA form, the CDR3 reads TGCGCCAGCAGCTTGGCCAGCGGGAGGCCCGCCCGAAAAGCCGGGGAGCTGTTTTTT. This encodes CASSLASGRPARKAGELFF. The variable domain in full, with the rest retrieved from reference TRBV5-1 and TRBJ2-2, is KAGVTQTPRYLIKTRGQQVTLSCSPISGHRSVSWYQQTPGQGLQFLFEYFSETQRNKGNFPGRFSGRQFSNSRSEMNVSTLELGDSALYLCASSLASGRPARKAGELFFGEGSRLTVL.

This chain uses TRBV19 with TRBJ1-2; 8 bases align to TRBD1. Unmatched junction bases numbered 10, after V lost 6 bases and J lost 4 bases. The CDR3 spans 15 residues. CDR1 and CDR2 from the germline V gene are LNHDA and SQIVND (reference sequence). In DNA, the CDR3 is TGTGCCAGTAGACGTGGACAGGGCGCCAGCTATGGCTACACCTTC. It codes for CASRRGQGASYGYTF.

With respect to this clonotype: One end of the junction fails to match germline, which may point to a read error. The J gene is TRBJ2-7, the V gene TRBV18; 10 bases line up with TRBD2. The CDR3 spans 17 residues. Germline V lookup: CDR1 KGHSH, CDR2 LQKENI. The CDR3 is CASSPGGAGGRPYEQCF. Written as DNA, the CDR3 is TGTGCCAGCTCACCAGGCGGAGCGGGAGGGCGTCCCTACGAGCAGTGCTTC.

This clonotype was detected many times. The rearrangement joins TRBV2 to TRBJ2-3; D is unclear. The length of the CDR3 is 12 residues. CDR1 is SNHLY, CDR2 FYNNEI, per germline. Trimming removed 4 bases at V and 2 bases at J, with 4 bases between. The CDR3 DNA sequence: TGTGCCAGCAGTGCGTACACAGATACGCAGTATTTT. This sequence encodes CASSAYTDTQYF.